A single sample is the source of the 21 T cell receptor beta chains below, sequenced in a study of CDR3 diversity in severe acne. TCRdb re-called the PCR reads through MiXCR, storing one row per CDR3 protein. The profile shows some 84,000 distinct CDR3 sequences, 51% of them singletons. The sample was blood. These receptor sequences come from a male donor in good health, without acne.

The CDR3 protein is CASSLRGAEHF. The CDR3 nucleotides are TGTGCCAGCAGCTTGCGCGGGGCCGAGCATTTT. The chain links TRBV5-6 to TRBJ1-5, with TRBD1 as a possible D gene (5 bases). Trimming pared 1 base from V and 14 bases from J, leaving 10 bases between. Germline CDR1 and CDR2: SGHDT and YYEEEE. There are 11 residues in the CDR3. The variable domain in full, with the rest retrieved from reference TRBV5-6 and TRBJ1-5, is DAGVTQSPTHLIKTRGQQVTLRCSPKSGHDTVSWYQQALGQGPQFIFQYYEEEERQRGNFPDRFSGHQFPNYSSELNVNALLLGDSALYLCASSLRGAEHFGDGTRLSIL.

Many counts were recorded for this clonotype. V usage is TRBV7-2 and J usage is TRBJ2-1; D gene ambiguous. CDR1 is SGHTA, CDR2 FQGNSA, per germline. V dropped 3 bases and J dropped 7 bases, with 7 bases sitting between them. The CDR3 totals 12 residues. The CDR3 DNA reads as TGTGCCAGCAGCTTCGCAGAGAATGAGCAGTTCTTC. The encoded protein is CASSFAENEQFF.

The gene calls are TRBV14 and TRBJ1-6; D remains ambiguous. The CDR3 has 13 amino acids. Trimming removed 1 base at V and 6 bases at J, with 4 bases between. Germline CDR1 and CDR2: SGHDN and FVKESK. CDR3 sequence reads: CASSQVGNSPLHF. Here the CDR3 DNA reads TGTGCCAGCAGCCAAGTTGGTAATTCACCCCTCCACTTT.

The genes are TRBV7-6 and TRBJ2-7; D is possibly TRBD1 or TRBD2 (5 bases each). The CDR3 runs 15 residues. The germline V gene encodes CDR1 SGHVS and CDR2 FNYEAQ. V was cut by 5 bases and J by 6 bases, with 20 bases left in between. CDR3 protein: CASSRPVEGLIEQYF. CDR3 DNA: TGTGCCAGCAGCAGACCGGTAGAGGGGCTAATCGAGCAGTACTTC.

The genes are TRBV7-8 and TRBJ1-1; no clear D. This CDR3 contains 14 residues. Per the germline V gene, CDR1 is SGHVS and CDR2 is FQNEAQ. Trimming stripped 4 bases from V and 5 bases from J, with 14 bases between. The CDR3 DNA reads as TGTGCCAGCAGCTCAACCTCTTTTCGGACTGAAGCTTTCTTT. Amino acids: CASSSTSFRTEAFF.

The chain joins TRBV15 to TRBJ1-5, with no clear D. The V gene's germline CDR1 is LNHNV and CDR2 YYDKDF (reference sequence). This CDR3 has 15 amino acids. V lost 0 bases and J lost 2, with 8 bases in between. The CDR3 loop is CATSRDGEGNQPQHF. CDR3 DNA: TGTGCCACCAGCAGAGATGGTGAGGGCAATCAGCCCCAGCATTTT.

This clonotype was picked up one time. This chain links TRBV20-1 with TRBJ2-1; 16 nucleotides line up with TRBD2. Germline V gene sequence: CDR1 DFQATT, CDR2 SNEGSKA (reference sequence). The CDR3 has 16 amino acids. The junction had 5 bases not matched to a gene; V was cut back by 3 bases and J by 6 bases. The CDR3 DNA sequence: TGCAGTGCTAGGGGACTAGCGGGGGGGACTCCCAATGAGCAGTTCTTC. This translates into CSARGLAGGTPNEQFF.

In its sample, this clonotype is medium-sized. The rearrangement joins TRBV20-1 to TRBJ1-3; TRBD1 might be the D (5 bases). Germline V gives CDR1 DFQATT, CDR2 SNEGSKA (reference sequence). This CDR3 contains 13 residues. Trimming removed 6 bases at V and 4 bases at J, with 13 bases between. CDR3 in DNA: TGCAGTGCCGTCGGACATTCCGGAAACACCATATATTTT. Protein product: CSAVGHSGNTIYF.

Only a few counts were recorded for this clonotype. The chain combines TRBV20-1 with TRBJ2-3; TRBD1 or TRBD2 may be the D gene (5 bases each). The germline gives CDR1 DFQATT, CDR2 SNEGSKA (reference sequence). The CDR3 runs to 15 residues. V gave up 0 bases and J gave up 2 bases, with 12 bases separating them. CDR3 coding DNA: TGCAGTGCTAGAGAGGGGGAGTTTTTCACAGATACGCAGTATTTT. As protein: CSAREGEFFTDTQYF.

The CDR3 loop reads CASSQEPGRLWEQYF. For the CDR3, the DNA is TGTGCCAGCAGCCAGGAGCCGGGCCGGCTCTGGGAGCAGTACTTC. The chain is built from TRBV7-2 and TRBJ2-7; no clear D gene. Germline CDR1 reads SGHTA; CDR2 reads FQGNSA. The CDR3 extends over 15 amino acids. The V and J ends lost 5 bases and 7 bases respectively, with 21 bases between them.

The table lists this clonotype with a few counts. The V call is TRBV19, the J call TRBJ1-2; 7 bases fit TRBD1. This CDR3 comprises 12 residues. The ends lost 7 bases at V and 7 bases at J; junction bases unmatched: 6. From germline, CDR1 is LNHDA and CDR2 SQIVND (reference sequence). The CDR3, as DNA: TGTGCCAGTACCCCGGACAGGCGTGGCTACACCTTC. It specifies CASTPDRRGYTF.

The chain has TRBV20-1 and TRBJ2-5; the D gene is possibly TRBD1 (6 bases). CDR1 and CDR2 (germline): DFQATT, SNEGSKA (reference sequence). The CDR3 has 13 residues. V shed 6 bases and J shed 7 bases, with 18 bases lying between them. Here the CDR3 reads CSASTGAYGTQYF. CDR3 in DNA: TGCAGTGCATCGACAGGTGCATATGGGACCCAGTACTTC.

This clonotype showed up many times. This chain links TRBV9 with TRBJ2-7, with a weak D call TRBD1 (6 bases). The length of the CDR3 is 14 residues. V was trimmed by 4 bases and J by 2 bases, leaving 13 bases between them. CDR1 and CDR2 from the germline V gene are SGDLS and YYNGEE. The DNA for the CDR3 is TGTGCCAGCAGCTTTGAGACAGGACCCTACGAGCAGTACTTC. This sequence encodes CASSFETGPYEQYF.

This clonotype was detected many times. The chain employs TRBV6-1 and TRBJ1-2; D gene unclear. The CDR3 spans 13 residues. V was pared by 6 bases and J by 0 bases, with 8 bases between. Germline V lookup: CDR1 MNHNS, CDR2 SASEGT. The CDR3: CASRDLPNYGYTF. CDR3 nucleotide sequence: TGTGCCAGCAGGGACTTACCTAACTATGGCTACACCTTC.

The chain couples TRBV2 to TRBJ2-5, with unresolved D. This CDR3 region has 12 residues. Germline loops: CDR1 SNHLY, CDR2 FYNNEI. The V gene lost 4 bases and the J gene lost 7 bases, with 10 bases spanning the gap. CDR3 nucleotide sequence: TGTGCCAGCAGTGTAGGGATCGGGACCCAGTACTTC. Amino acid sequence: CASSVGIGTQYF. The full variable domain, rest sourced from reference TRBV2 and TRBJ2-5, is EPEVTQTPSHQVTQMGQEVILRCVPISNHLYFYWYRQILGQKVEFLVSFYNNEISEKSEIFDDQFSVERPDGSNFTLKIRSTKLEDSAMYFCASSVGIGTQYFGPGTRLLVL.

The gene calls are TRBV6-1 and TRBJ1-1; possibly TRBD1 for D (5 bases). The germline CDR1 and CDR2 sequences are MNHNS and SASEGT. Deletions cut 6 bases from V and 3 bases from J, with 11 bases between. This CDR3 has 13 residues. The CDR3 nucleotides read TGTGCCAGCAGGATCAGGGCGCACACTGAAGCTTTCTTT. Translation: CASRIRAHTEAFF.

This clonotype was found once. The germline gene is not matched at one end of the junction; a read error may be the cause. This rearrangement joins TRBV24-1 to TRBJ1-1, with D possibly being TRBD1 (5 bases). The CDR3 contains 16 residues. Germline V CDR1 and CDR2: KGHDR, SFDVKD. CDR3 nucleotide sequence: TGTGCCACCGGGGGGGGGGGACGGGAGAGGAACACTGGAGCTTCCTTT. Encoded protein: CATGGGGRERNTGASF.

A word on this clonotype: A junction boundary mismatches the germline segment, possibly from a read error. V and J are TRBV2 and TRBJ1-2; D not resolved. From germline, CDR1 is SNHLY and CDR2 FYNNEI. The CDR3 has 15 residues. In nucleotides, the CDR3 is TGTGCCAGCGGTGAAGCGGCCCGAGAGCACTATGGCTACACCTTC. Translation: CASGEAAREHYGYTF.

This chain connects TRBV6-5 to TRBJ2-7; D is possibly TRBD2 (7 bases). The CDR3 is 14 residues long. V dropped 7 bases and J dropped 4 bases, with 17 bases sitting between them. The V gene's germline CDR1 is MNHEY and CDR2 SVGAGI. Here the CDR3 DNA reads TGTGCCAGCAATTCGGCGGGGGCCCAGTACGAGCAGTACTTC. This encodes CASNSAGAQYEQYF.

By sample fraction, this clonotype is medium-sized. The chain employs TRBV10-1 and TRBJ2-5; D not resolved. Germline V gene sequence: CDR1 WNHNN, CDR2 SYGVQD (reference sequence). This CDR3 spans 13 amino acids. V was cut by 5 bases and J by 7 bases, with 14 bases left in between. CDR3 nucleotide sequence: TGCGCCAGCAGTTCAAGACCAGACCGGACCCAGTACTTC. This codes for CASSSRPDRTQYF.

Remarks on this clonotype: As the CDR3 is not closed by the conserved phenylalanine or tryptophan, this likely results from a read error. Because the CDR3's place on the DNA is in doubt, the DNA is left out and the CDR3 is given as listed by TCRdb. The chain links TRBV5-1 to TRBJ2-3; the D call TRBD1 from the table was never checked on the DNA. Germline CDR1 reads SGHRS; CDR2 reads YFSETQ. The CDR3 is made up of 9 amino acids, end residues included. The CDR3 protein is CASSWTGIA.